This TCR beta chain was captured by sequencing in a study of shared clonotypes between healthy human individuals (dated by TCRdb to the early 2020s). Background for the entire study: Two women and a few men aged 18 to 49 years were included in the cohort. For each donor, three plates each were used for CD4 naive and CD4 memory, two plates were used for CD8 naive, and one plate was used for CD8 memory. To estimate repertoire size and how much clonotype sharing occurs between individuals, the study deeply sequenced the blood TCR repertoires of about five healthy adults. To increase sequencing depth and limit assay-specific biases, TCR repertoire library preparation and sequencing were carried out by different laboratories using diverse techniques. Between about 0.85 and 9.5 billion PBMCs per donor were obtained by leukapheresis. Points the paper makes about the study in general: Sampling was restricted to blood, and TCR repertoires in tissues likely differ from the TCR repertoires found in blood. The small number of donors limited the genetic and exposure-history diversity represented. Roughly 5% of naive CD4, 3.5% of naive CD8, around 2.3% of memory CD4, and 0.4% of memory CD8 clonotypes were shared across several donors. Compared with non-shared clonotypes, the clonotypes found in all four sorted-subset donors had higher generation probabilities. Incomplete sequencing was indicated by rarefaction of sorted-subset datasets, despite the large sequencing depth. Pairwise subsampling indicated that sequencing depth was expected to affect the degree of clonotype sharing among donors. Naive subsets generally had larger estimated clonotype richness than memory subsets.

In its sample, this clone was seen once. Its antigen target is currently unknown. Base qualities are not at hand, and no much larger clone is one base apart. CDR1 SGHTS and CDR2 YDEGEE are derived from the germline V gene. Taken from cysteine to phenylalanine, the CDR3 has 15 residues. Only the CDR3 region is kept as DNA, spanning 45 bases read in frame from base 1. V was cut back by 5 bases and J by 6 bases, leaving a gap of 20 bases between them. Using the deep immunoSEQ assay, TCR CDR3 regions were amplified from genomic DNA by multiplex PCR. Genomic DNA extracted from each cell subset was distributed evenly over all wells of several immunoSEQ 96-well plates, and each plate served as one replicate. Each replicate PCR for sorted subsets received around 0.2 ug genomic DNA, equal to about 30,000 T cell genomes. The purified libraries were quantified using a Qubit 3.0 fluorometer, sized with a Bioanalyzer 2100, and then quantified again using the KAPA Library Quantification kit. Each immunoSEQ 96-well plate was sequenced on its own single-read 150-cycle Illumina NextSeq 550 flow cell. As for how the authors treated the data: The immunoSEQ output contained only junctional sequences without quality scores, so filtering could not match that applied to full-length reads. To assign V/J genes and CDR3, sequences were annotated using PyIR, a Python wrapper for IgBLAST v1.9, with IMGT germline references. Reads with weak V/J assignments (E-value above 1e-6), missing CDR3, stop codons, out-of-frame junctions, or ambiguous translated residues were removed. V3J clonotypes were defined as sequences sharing an identical inferred V gene, J gene, and CDR3 amino acid sequence. Percentage overlap between repertoires was calculated by dividing the number of shared unique clonotypes by the size of the smaller repertoire. RTK rarefaction, the Chao1 estimator, and Recon v2.1 estimates of unobserved clonotypes were used to assess repertoire richness. Generation probabilities for all TCRbeta clonotypes obtained by the gDNA method from several donors were computed using OLGA. The clones in this table, taken by TCRdb from immuneACCESS, are in-frame only. Not every clone is retained; where verified, under half of the shortfall comes from an unresolved V gene, and the cause of the rest is unknown. That table is the source of V, J and clone size, and D and trimming were worked out from the DNA. In this sample the table shows 950,000 to 1,100,000 clones, around 76% of which occur a single time. The ten largest clonotypes hold approximately 1.3% of the sample.

The donors were healthy, HIV-negative adults with no recently reported acute infections or vaccinations. All donors were Caucasian adults living in Nashville, Tennessee, USA. CD4+ T cells were enriched by magnetic negative selection; naive cells were then positively selected on CD45RA, and the negative fraction formed the memory subset. Blood was obtained by leukapheresis, after which PBMCs were separated by Ficoll-Histopaque density gradient centrifugation and cryopreserved in liquid nitrogen vapor phase. Analytical flow cytometry was used to check the purity and quantity of every magnetically sorted T cell population. From each sorted fraction, genomic DNA was isolated and quantified by UV absorbance on a Nanodrop 2000c.

The chain uses TRBV5-8 and TRBJ2-5; the D gene is perhaps TRBD2, on 5 matching bases. This receptor was taken from a man aged 18 to 30 in good health. The material sequenced was memory CD4+ T cells sorted from blood. The sample's cell subset or site label, decoded: CD45RA-negative fraction. The sequence in DNA is TGTGCCAGCAGTTACGAATCCGGGGATTGGAAGACCCAGTACTTC. Protein translation: CASSYESGDWKTQYF.